What follows are 22 T cell receptor beta chains derived from one specimen sequenced in a study of CD8 T cells in Susac syndrome. Random hexamers served to reverse transcribe roughly 0.45 to 1 ug RNA. In TCRdb, the immunoSEQ multiplex PCR reads were re-called with MiXCR into one record per CDR3 protein. The data hold just over 150,000 distinct CDR3 sequences, with nearly 97% observed a single time. The sample comprised CD8+ T cells from PBMCs. Receptors originate from a human donor with multiple sclerosis.

Only one count was recorded for this clonotype. The V call is TRBV20-1, the J call TRBJ1-4; D gene unclear. The ends were cut back, 1 base at V and 3 bases at J, with 15 bases in the middle. This CDR3 has 16 residues. CDR1 is DFQATT, CDR2 SNEGSKA, per germline (reference sequence). The CDR3 nucleotides are TGCAGTGCTAGAGCTAAGGTGCGAAGGGCTAATGAAAAACTGTTTTTT. This encodes CSARAKVRRANEKLFF.

The chain combines TRBV3-1 with TRBJ2-5, with D possibly being TRBD2 (6 bases). Trimming removed 6 bases at V and 3 bases at J, with 20 bases between. CDR1 LGHDT and CDR2 YNNKEL come from the germline V gene (reference sequence). CDR3 length: 16 amino acids. DNA for the CDR3: TGTGCCAGCAGACCTGCCCCAGGACTAACAGAAGAGACCCAGTACTTC. Its translation is CASRPAPGLTEETQYF.

This sequence joins TRBV12-3 or TRBV12-4 and TRBJ1-1; D is perhaps TRBD1 (6 bases). V dropped 5 bases and J dropped 4 bases, with 14 bases sitting between them. The CDR3 is 14 residues long. The CDR3 here is CASSPRGRGTEAFF. As DNA, the CDR3 is TGTGCCAGCAGTCCTCGGGGGCGAGGCACTGAAGCTTTCTTT.

DNA of the CDR3: TGTGCCAGCAGTGTGGGACAGGGGGCTGTCACTGAAGCTTTCTTT. Its protein is CASSVGQGAVTEAFF. The chain combines TRBV2 with TRBJ1-1, with TRBD1 identical over 12 bases. With V trimmed by 4 bases and J by 4 bases, 4 bases remained unmatched. The germline V gene encodes CDR1 SNHLY and CDR2 FYNNEI. CDR3 length: 15 residues.

J is TRBJ1-1 and V is TRBV29-1; 8 positions match TRBD1. The V gene's germline CDR1 is SQVTM and CDR2 ANQGSEA. Trimming at V came to 4 bases and at J to 4 bases, leaving 5 bases not matched to a gene. This CDR3 has 13 residues. The CDR3 nucleotides are TGCAGCGTTGCAGCGGGACAGGCCACTGAAGCTTTCTTT. Translated, it gives CSVAAGQATEAFF.

The CDR3 DNA reads as TGTGCCAGCAGTCCCTCCGGGTCGGAAGTCGATGAGCAGTTCTTC. As protein: CASSPSGSEVDEQFF. The chain recombines TRBV6-6 with TRBJ2-1; D uncertain. CDR3 length equals 15 residues. Germline V gene data show CDR1 as MNHNY and CDR2 as SVGAGI (reference sequence). The germline V and J ends were trimmed by 5 bases and 8 bases, with 19 bases remaining between them.

In this sample, this clonotype turned up a few times. The rearrangement uses TRBV18 and TRBJ1-1; D unclear. Trimming shortened V by 3 bases and J by 0 bases, and 8 bases separated the two germline ends. Germline V gives CDR1 KGHSH, CDR2 LQKENI. CDR3 length equals 14 residues. DNA for the CDR3: TGTGCCAGCTCACCCGGCGGGCTGAACACTGAAGCTTTCTTT. Residues: CASSPGGLNTEAFF.

The chain combines TRBV3-1 with TRBJ2-1; possibly TRBD2 for D (5 bases). CDR3 length equals 17 residues. V dropped 5 bases and J dropped 1 base, with 18 bases sitting between them. From germline, CDR1 is LGHDT and CDR2 YNNKEL (reference sequence). Here the CDR3 reads CASSGERVGMSYNEQFF. The CDR3, as DNA: TGTGCCAGCAGCGGGGAGCGAGTAGGGATGTCCTACAATGAGCAGTTCTTC.

The chain has TRBV6-5 and TRBJ2-5, with TRBD2 matching over 7 bases. The V gene end was trimmed by 0 bases and the J gene end by 3 bases; junction bases not matched to a gene: 7. The CDR3 spans 16 residues. Looked up from germline, CDR1 is MNHEY and CDR2 is SVGAGI. CDR3 in amino acids: CASSYSNLADEETQYF. Here the CDR3 DNA reads TGTGCCAGCAGTTACTCGAATCTAGCGGATGAAGAGACCCAGTACTTC.

The chain links TRBV27 to TRBJ1-2, with TRBD1 matching over 7 bases. CDR1 is MNHEY and CDR2 is SMNVEV in the germline V gene (reference sequence). This CDR3 is built from 16 residues. Losses at the gene ends were 5 bases for V and 5 bases for J; bases not matched to a gene: 14. CDR3 loop: CASSLQGPGDRYGYTF. CDR3 nucleotide sequence: TGTGCCAGCAGTCTACAGGGGCCGGGGGATCGGTATGGCTACACCTTC.

This chain connects TRBV6-5 to TRBJ1-1, with TRBD1 matching 11 bases. V was clipped by 6 bases and J by 0 bases; unmatched bases: 0. The CDR3 is made up of 14 amino acids. From germline, CDR1 is MNHEY and CDR2 SVGAGI. CDR3 protein: CASRDRGLNTEAFF. In DNA form, the CDR3 reads TGTGCCAGCAGGGACAGGGGGCTGAACACTGAAGCTTTCTTT.

The genes are TRBV27 and TRBJ2-6; D may correspond to TRBD1 or TRBD2 (5 bases each). The V gene lost 5 bases and the J gene lost 1 base, with 9 bases spanning the gap. CDR3 size: 15 residues. Germline V gene sequence: CDR1 MNHEY, CDR2 SMNVEV (reference sequence). The CDR3 DNA reads TGTGCCAGCAGTCGGGGCCCTTCTGGGGCCAACGTCCTGACTTTC. Translation gives CASSRGPSGANVLTF. The full variable domain, rest sourced from reference TRBV27 and TRBJ2-6, is EAQVTQNPRYLITVTGKKLTVTCSQNMNHEYMSWYRQDPGLGLRQIYYSMNVEVTDKGDVPEGYKVSRKEKRNFPLILESPSPNQTSLYFCASSRGPSGANVLTFGAGSRLTVL.

The V gene is TRBV5-1, the J gene TRBJ2-3; D tentatively fits TRBD1 or TRBD2 (5 bases each). Germline-derived CDR1 and CDR2 are SGHRS and YFSETQ. Trimming took 5 bases from V and 0 from J, leaving 16 bases between them. This CDR3 is built from 16 residues. CDR3 region: CASRAEPGASTDTQYF. The CDR3 nucleotides read TGCGCCAGCAGAGCAGAACCCGGGGCTAGCACAGATACGCAGTATTTT.

This chain connects TRBV15 to TRBJ2-7; TRBD1 aligns across 7 bases. With 2 bases clipped from V and 1 base from J, the junction kept 2 bases outside the gene matches. CDR3 length equals 14 residues. Germline-derived CDR1 and CDR2 are LNHNV and YYDKDF (reference sequence). CDR3 sequence reads: CATSRPGQSYEQYF. The CDR3 nucleotides read TGTGCCACCAGCAGACCGGGACAGTCCTACGAGCAGTACTTC.

V gene TRBV7-9 combines with J gene TRBJ1-1; maybe TRBD1 (5 bases). The germline CDR1 and CDR2 sequences are SEHNR and FQNEAQ (reference sequence). Trimming cost V 8 bases and J 5 bases, with 15 bases left between them. This CDR3 is 13 amino acids long. The CDR3 nucleotides are TGTGCCAGCGGAGGTCTGGAGGGGACTGAAGCTTTCTTT. Encoded protein: CASGGLEGTEAFF.

This clonotype was counted a single time. The genes are TRBV30 and TRBJ2-1; the D gene is possibly TRBD1 (6 bases). CDR3 length equals 16 residues. V was trimmed by 1 base and J by 6 bases, leaving 19 bases between them. Germline V lookup: CDR1 GTSNPN, CDR2 SVGIG (reference sequence). CDR3 in DNA: TGTGCCTGGAGTGACCCTGGGCAGGGGTACGGCAATGAGCAGTTCTTC. Translating it yields CAWSDPGQGYGNEQFF. Full variable domain (rest looked up from reference TRBV30 and TRBJ2-1): SQTIHQWPATLVQPVGSPLSLECTVEGTSNPNLYWYRQAAGRGLQLLFYSVGIGQISSEVPQNLSASRPQDRQFILSSKKLLLSDSGFYLCAWSDPGQGYGNEQFFGPGTRLTVL.

This clonotype came up once. V gene TRBV29-1 combines with J gene TRBJ2-3; a weak D match, TRBD1 (5 bases). Trimming pared 3 bases from V and 0 bases from J, leaving 13 bases between. This CDR3 comprises 15 residues. Germline CDR1 and CDR2: SQVTM and ANQGSEA. The CDR3 nucleotides read TGCAGCGTTGAGATAGGGGAAAGGAGCACAGATACGCAGTATTTT. This encodes CSVEIGERSTDTQYF.

The J gene is TRBJ1-1, the V gene TRBV12-3 or TRBV12-4, with 8 bases aligning to TRBD1. There are 14 residues in the CDR3. Trimming took 2 bases from V and 7 from J; bases not matched to a gene: 6. CDR3 in DNA: TGTGCCAGCAGTTTAATTCCCGACAGGGGTGAAGCTTTCTTT. Protein sequence: CASSLIPDRGEAFF.

The genes are TRBV10-3 and TRBJ2-4; D is unresolved. CDR3 length equals 14 residues. Germline V gives CDR1 ENHRY, CDR2 SYGVKD. Trimming cost V 3 bases and J 5 bases, with 11 bases left between them. The CDR3 sequence is CAISDLSHQNIQYF. CDR3 sequence (DNA): TGTGCCATCAGTGACCTCTCGCACCAAAACATTCAGTACTTC.

This chain links TRBV29-1 with TRBJ2-3; D ambiguous. The V end was cut by 3 bases, the J end by 8 bases, with 9 bases between. In germline, CDR1 is SQVTM, CDR2 ANQGSEA. CDR3 size: 11 residues. CDR3 amino acids: CSVDRSITQYF. DNA for the CDR3: TGCAGCGTTGATAGGTCCATTACGCAGTATTTT.

Only one count was recorded for this clonotype. This chain uses TRBV10-3 with TRBJ2-3; the D is unclear. Germline assignment: CDR1 ENHRY and CDR2 SYGVKD. This CDR3 contains 15 residues. V lost 6 bases to trimming and J lost 1 base, with 14 bases between them. This CDR3 is CAISPRTDRTDTQYF. In nucleotides, the CDR3 is TGTGCCATCAGCCCTCGGACGGATCGCACAGATACGCAGTATTTT.

This clonotype occurred a few times. The chain joins TRBV27 to TRBJ2-1; D uncertain. Germline CDR1 is MNHEY and CDR2 is SMNVEV (reference sequence). The CDR3 totals 13 residues. V was pared by 1 base and J by 9 bases, with 10 bases between. CDR3: CASSLLGAGEQFF. CDR3 sequence (DNA): TGTGCCAGCAGTTTATTGGGTGCCGGTGAGCAGTTCTTC.